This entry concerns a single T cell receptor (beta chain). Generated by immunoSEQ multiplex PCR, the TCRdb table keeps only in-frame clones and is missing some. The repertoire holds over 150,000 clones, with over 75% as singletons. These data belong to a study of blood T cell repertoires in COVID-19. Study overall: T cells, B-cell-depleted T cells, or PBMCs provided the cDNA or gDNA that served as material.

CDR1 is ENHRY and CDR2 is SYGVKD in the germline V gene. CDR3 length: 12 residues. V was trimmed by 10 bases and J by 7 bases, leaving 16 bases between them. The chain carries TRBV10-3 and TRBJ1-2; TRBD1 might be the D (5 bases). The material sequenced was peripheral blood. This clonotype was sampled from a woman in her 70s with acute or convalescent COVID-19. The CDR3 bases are TGTGCCACGGGGGGTGGGCCGGGTGGCTACACCTTC. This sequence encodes CATGGGPGGYTF.